The 22 T cell receptor beta chains below were found in one sample sequenced in a study of T cell repertoires in cytomegalovirus infection. TCRdb re-derived calls from the reads in MiXCR, one entry per CDR3 protein. Seen here are about 530,000 distinct CDR3 sequences, roughly 29% observed once, and the top ten hold about 13%. The sample was PBMCs. The source is a human donor in good health (CMV status not recorded). Some clones in this sample may be carry-over from other donors' samples.

The CDR3 bases are TGTGCCAGCAGTGCGGCAGCTACTAACTATGGCTACACCTTC. Its protein is CASSAAATNYGYTF. The chain employs TRBV28 and TRBJ1-2; no clear D. Germline V gene sequence: CDR1 MDHEN, CDR2 SYDVKM. The CDR3 length is 14 residues. Trimming took off 5 bases at V and 0 bases at J, with 10 bases between the two ends.

This clonotype was counted at least ten times. The chain couples TRBV7-2 to TRBJ2-1; D not certain. CDR1 and CDR2 (germline): SGHTA, FQGNSA. The CDR3 consists of 13 residues. Deletions cut 3 bases from V and 6 bases from J, with 9 bases between. The CDR3 protein is CASSFPLLNEQFF. For the CDR3, the DNA is TGTGCCAGCAGCTTCCCGCTACTCAATGAGCAGTTCTTC.

The rearrangement links TRBV19 to TRBJ2-1, with 8 bases that match TRBD2. Unmatched junction bases numbered 9, after V lost 6 bases and J lost 8 bases. There are 14 residues in the CDR3. The V gene's germline CDR1 is LNHDA and CDR2 SQIVND (reference sequence). The CDR3 coding sequence is TGTGCCAGTAGCCTTAGCGGGGCCGGCCATGAGCAGTTCTTC. Amino acid sequence: CASSLSGAGHEQFF. The variable domain in full, completed from reference TRBV19 and TRBJ2-1, reads DGGITQSPKYLFRKEGQNVTLSCEQNLNHDAMYWYRQDPGQGLRLIYYSQIVNDFQKGDIAEGYSVSREKKESFPLTVTSAQKNPTAFYLCASSLSGAGHEQFFGPGTRLTVL.

This clonotype was picked up a small number of times. V usage is TRBV11-2 and J usage is TRBJ2-1; D perhaps matches TRBD1 (6 bases). The CDR3 extends over 14 amino acids. Germline CDR1 reads SGHAT; CDR2 reads FQNNGV. V was cut by 3 bases and J by 4 bases, with 10 bases left in between. CDR3 sequence (DNA): TGTGCCAGCAGCTTTGAGGGGACATACAATGAGCAGTTCTTC. Its protein product is CASSFEGTYNEQFF.

This clonotype has a handful of counts. V is TRBV7-8 and J is TRBJ2-3; no clear D. V was clipped by 1 base and J by 2 bases, with 13 bases between them. This CDR3 spans 16 amino acids. Germline loops: CDR1 SGHVS, CDR2 FQNEAQ. In DNA form, the CDR3 reads TGTGCCAGCAGCTTAGTTGCCTTCGGATTCACAGATACGCAGTATTTT. Amino acid sequence: CASSLVAFGFTDTQYF.

This chain joins TRBV9 and TRBJ1-4; no firm D call. The length of the CDR3 is 16 residues. V lost 0 bases to trimming and J lost 5 bases, with 14 bases between them. CDR1 SGDLS and CDR2 YYNGEE come from the germline V gene. CDR3 DNA sequence: TGTGCCAGCAGCGTAGGCCCAGCGAGGGTAAATGAAAAACTGTTTTTT. This translates into CASSVGPARVNEKLFF. The full variable domain, rest sourced from reference TRBV9 and TRBJ1-4, is DSGVTQTPKHLITATGQRVTLRCSPRSGDLSVYWYQQSLDQGLQFLIQYYNGEERAKGNILERFSAQQFPDLHSELNLSSLELGDSALYFCASSVGPARVNEKLFFGSGTQLSVL.

This clonotype showed up many times. This chain uses TRBV7-2 with TRBJ2-5; D perhaps matches TRBD2 (5 bases). The CDR3 consists of 15 residues. V lost 2 bases, J lost 5 bases, and 15 bases lay in between. Germline-derived CDR1 and CDR2 are SGHTA and FQGNSA. CDR3 region: CASSLWTGSWETQYF. Written as DNA, the CDR3 is TGTGCCAGCAGCTTATGGACGGGAAGTTGGGAGACCCAGTACTTC.

The chain joins TRBV12-3 or TRBV12-4 to TRBJ2-3; 11 bases are a match to TRBD2. The CDR3 spans 16 residues. The V segment lost 5 bases and the J segment 6 bases; nucleotides outside the gene matches: 10. As DNA, the CDR3 is TGTGCCAGCAGTCTGATAGCGGGAGGGCGGTTGGATACGCAGTATTTT. Its translation: CASSLIAGGRLDTQYF.

V usage is TRBV27 and J usage is TRBJ1-4; D possibly corresponds to TRBD1 (6 bases). This CDR3 spans 13 amino acids. V lost 8 bases and J 8 bases, leaving 15 bases between the germline ends. Germline CDR1 MNHEY, CDR2 SMNVEV (reference sequence). CDR3 amino acids: CASSFQGREKLFF. The CDR3 bases are TGTGCCAGCTCTTTTCAGGGGCGGGAAAAACTGTTTTTT.

This clonotype occurred a few times. The V and J genes are TRBV4-3 and TRBJ2-1; 11 nucleotides match TRBD2. CDR3 length equals 19 residues. J lost 2 bases, V lost 4 bases, and 13 bases had no gene match. Germline V gene sequence: CDR1 LGHNA, CDR2 YSLEER. As DNA, the CDR3 is TGCGCCAGCAGCCGCGAAGGACCGGGGACTAGCGGAACCTACAATGAGCAGTTCTTC. As protein: CASSREGPGTSGTYNEQFF.

Concerning this clonotype: One end of the junction varies from germline; a read error may be responsible. The genes are TRBV5-3 and TRBJ2-4; TRBD2 matches at 7 bases. TRBV5-3 counts as an open reading frame of uncertain function. The CDR3 loop spans 17 amino acids. The DNA of the CDR3 is TGTGCCAGCAGCTTGGGAGGGGCGGCGGGAGCCAAAAACATTCAGTACTTC. The encoded protein is CASSLGGAAGAKNIQYF.

The sample holds many counts of this clonotype. The chain links TRBV6-1 to TRBJ2-3; 9 nucleotides align to TRBD2. Germline V lookup: CDR1 MNHNS, CDR2 SASEGT. With 4 bases clipped from V and 6 bases from J, the junction kept 8 bases outside the gene matches. CDR3 length: 15 amino acids. The CDR3 spells CASSVASGRTDTQYF. CDR3 coding DNA: TGTGCCAGCAGTGTAGCCAGCGGGAGGACCGATACGCAGTATTTT.

CDR3 nucleotide sequence: TGTGCCAGCAGCACCCGCCGGGGGGCGAACACCGGGGAGCTGTTTTTT. Translation: CASSTRRGANTGELFF. This chain links TRBV7-2 with TRBJ2-2; TRBD2 agrees at 7 bases. The CDR3 has 16 amino acids. Unmatched junction bases numbered 6, after V lost 5 bases and J lost 0 bases. Germline assignment: CDR1 SGHTA and CDR2 FQGNSA.

This clonotype came up a few times. The gene calls are TRBV6-6 and TRBJ1-1, with D possibly TRBD1 on 6 matching bases. The CDR3 consists of 13 residues. Germline values: CDR1 MNHNY, CDR2 SVGAGI (reference sequence). V was cut by 6 bases and J by 4 bases, with 12 bases left in between. The CDR3 loop is CASSPRTVTEAFF. CDR3 DNA sequence: TGTGCCAGCAGCCCCCGGACAGTCACTGAAGCTTTCTTT.

This clonotype was recorded a few times. J is TRBJ1-6 and V is TRBV19; 8 nucleotides match TRBD1. Germline V gives CDR1 LNHDA, CDR2 SQIVND (reference sequence). The CDR3 runs 13 residues. The ends lost 7 bases at V and 9 bases at J; junction bases unmatched: 5. The CDR3 is CASKTGEASPLHF. CDR3 sequence (DNA): TGTGCCAGTAAGACAGGGGAGGCTTCACCCCTCCACTTT.

This clonotype was counted between two and nine times. V gene TRBV6-1 combines with J gene TRBJ2-1; 9 nucleotides agree with TRBD1. There are 14 residues in the CDR3. Per the germline V gene, CDR1 is MNHNS and CDR2 is SASEGT. V lost 10 bases, J lost 1 base, and 5 bases stayed unmatched. CDR3 DNA: TGTGCCACAGACAGGGGGGATTCCTACAATGAGCAGTTCTTC. Translation gives CATDRGDSYNEQFF.

This clonotype showed up just a few times. This chain joins TRBV5-1 and TRBJ1-3, with no clear D. The ends were cut back, 2 bases at V and 0 bases at J, with 12 bases in the middle. Germline CDR1 reads SGHRS; CDR2 reads YFSETQ. The CDR3 covers 16 residues. CDR3 bases: TGCGCCAGCAGCTTCAGTAAGAGGCTCTCTGGAAACACCATATATTTT. Amino acids: CASSFSKRLSGNTIYF.

This clonotype was found a few times. The V and J genes are TRBV6-6 and TRBJ2-2; TRBD2 might be the D (6 bases). V lost 2 bases and J lost 6, with 13 bases in between. Germline CDR1 and CDR2: MNHNY and SVGAGI (reference sequence). The CDR3 consists of 15 residues. The CDR3 region is CASSYDGSDAGELFF. CDR3 in DNA: TGTGCCAGCAGTTACGACGGGAGTGACGCCGGGGAGCTGTTTTTT.

In this sample, this clonotype turned up many times. The chain carries TRBV7-2 and TRBJ1-1; a possible D gene is TRBD1 (5 bases). Trimming stripped 1 base from V and 0 bases from J, with 9 bases between. The CDR3 consists of 15 residues. Germline V gene lookup returns CDR1 SGHTA and CDR2 FQGNSA. This CDR3 is CASSLERGMNTEAFF. CDR3 sequence (DNA): TGTGCCAGCAGCTTAGAGCGGGGGATGAACACTGAAGCTTTCTTT.

The chain combines TRBV15 with TRBJ1-2, with D maybe TRBD1 (5 bases). The CDR3 extends over 16 amino acids. Germline loops: CDR1 LNHNV, CDR2 YYDKDF (reference sequence). The V end was cut by 0 bases, the J end by 4 bases, with 15 bases between. The CDR3 coding sequence is TGTGCCACCAGCAGAGATCGGGCAGGGAGTACCTATGGCTACACCTTC. It yields the protein CATSRDRAGSTYGYTF.

V and J are TRBV6-2 or TRBV6-3 and TRBJ2-5; TRBD2 aligns across 8 bases. The germline V gene encodes CDR1 MNHEY and CDR2 SVGEGT. This CDR3 contains 15 residues. The V and J ends lost 10 bases and 4 bases, in that order; junction bases with no gene match: 14. The CDR3 loop is CATHPRGRPGETQYF. CDR3 sequence (DNA): TGTGCCACCCACCCCCGCGGGAGGCCCGGAGAGACCCAGTACTTC.

A few counts support this clonotype. The chain links TRBV28 to TRBJ2-2; 9 bases are a match to TRBD2. This CDR3 region has 15 residues. V dropped 8 bases and J dropped 7; count of bases not matched to a gene: 11. Germline-derived CDR1 and CDR2 are MDHEN and SYDVKM. The chain's CDR3 is CASLTAGGRNGELFF. CDR3 bases: TGTGCCAGCTTAACAGCGGGAGGTCGAAACGGGGAGCTGTTTTTT.